This TCR beta chain appears in the sequencing data of a study of blood T cell repertoires in COVID-19. Germline values: CDR1 MDHEN, CDR2 SYDVKM. V gave up 2 bases and J gave up 5 bases, with 13 bases separating them. The CDR3 has 14 residues. The assay was immunoSEQ multiplex PCR, and TCRdb's table has in-frame clones only and misses some. The sample has about 250,000 clones, roughly 80% seen once. This clonotype was sampled from a person aged 70 to 85 with COVID-19, enrolled during active disease. The V gene is TRBV28, the J gene TRBJ2-7; D might be TRBD2 (6 bases). The sample taken for sequencing was peripheral blood. This chain's CDR3 is CASSLPAGRNEQYF. CDR3 DNA sequence: TGTGCCAGCAGTTTACCAGCGGGTAGGAACGAGCAGTACTTC.